Presented here are 2 T cell receptor beta chains from one specimen sequenced in a study of shared clonotypes between healthy human individuals. Assay: immunoSEQ multiplex PCR; the TCRdb copy retains only in-frame clones and omits some. Of around 1.1 million clones listed, roughly 80% are singletons. What was sequenced was memory CD4+ T cells from PBMCs. Documented subset: CD45RA-negative fraction. Receptor source: a man aged 18 to 29 in good health. Some clones in this sample may be carry-over from other donors' samples.

The chain carries TRBV6-6 and TRBJ2-2; 9 bases agree with TRBD2. After removal of 5 bases from V and 7 bases from J, the junction contained 5 bases not matched to a gene. The germline gives CDR1 MNHNY, CDR2 SVGAGI (reference sequence). The CDR3 totals 14 residues. CDR3 DNA sequence: TGTGCCAGCAGTGTGGGACTAGCTAGCGGGGAGCTGTTTTTT. It is translated as CASSVGLASGELFF.

This clone was recorded many times. Additional DNA sequences in this sample encode the identical CDR3. The chain carries TRBV5-6 and TRBJ1-1, with a possible D match to TRBD1 (5 bases). The V end lost 4 bases, the J end lost 0 bases, and 7 bases lay between the germline ends. CDR1 and CDR2 (germline): SGHDT, YYEEEE. The CDR3 loop spans 13 amino acids. In DNA, the CDR3 is TGTGCCAGCAGCCTGACAGTGAACACTGAAGCTTTCTTT. This codes for CASSLTVNTEAFF.